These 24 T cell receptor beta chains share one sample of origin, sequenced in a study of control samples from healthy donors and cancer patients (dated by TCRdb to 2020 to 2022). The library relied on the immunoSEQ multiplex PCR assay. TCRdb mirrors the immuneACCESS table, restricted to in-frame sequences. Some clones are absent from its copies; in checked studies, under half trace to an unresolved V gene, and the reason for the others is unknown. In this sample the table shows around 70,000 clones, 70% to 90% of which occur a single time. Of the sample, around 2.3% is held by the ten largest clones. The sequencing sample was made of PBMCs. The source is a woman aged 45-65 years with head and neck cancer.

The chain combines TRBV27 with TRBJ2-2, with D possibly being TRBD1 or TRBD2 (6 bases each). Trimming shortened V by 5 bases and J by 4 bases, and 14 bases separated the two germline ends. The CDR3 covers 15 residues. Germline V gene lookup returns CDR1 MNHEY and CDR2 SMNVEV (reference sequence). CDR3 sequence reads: CASSRRGDSTGELFF. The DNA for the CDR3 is TGTGCCAGCAGTCGAAGGGGGGATTCCACCGGGGAGCTGTTTTTT.

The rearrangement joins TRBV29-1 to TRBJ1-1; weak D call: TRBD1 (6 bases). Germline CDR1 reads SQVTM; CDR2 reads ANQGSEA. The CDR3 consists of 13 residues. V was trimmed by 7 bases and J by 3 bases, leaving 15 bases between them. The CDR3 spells CSAEGTRDTEAFF. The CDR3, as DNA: TGCAGCGCGGAGGGGACAAGGGACACTGAAGCTTTCTTT.

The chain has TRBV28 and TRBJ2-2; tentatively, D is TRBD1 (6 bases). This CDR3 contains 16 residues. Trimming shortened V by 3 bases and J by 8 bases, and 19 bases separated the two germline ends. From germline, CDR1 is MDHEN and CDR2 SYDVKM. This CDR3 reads CASSLIGVQGRGELFF. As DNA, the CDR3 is TGTGCCAGCAGTTTGATAGGTGTGCAGGGGAGAGGGGAGCTGTTTTTT.

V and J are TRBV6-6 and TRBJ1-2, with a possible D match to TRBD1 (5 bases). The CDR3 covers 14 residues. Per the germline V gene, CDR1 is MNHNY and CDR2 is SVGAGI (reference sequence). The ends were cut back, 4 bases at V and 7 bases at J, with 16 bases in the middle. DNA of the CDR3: TGTGCCAGCAGTTTACAGGAGCCTCGGGGTGGCTACACCTTC. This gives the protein CASSLQEPRGGYTF.

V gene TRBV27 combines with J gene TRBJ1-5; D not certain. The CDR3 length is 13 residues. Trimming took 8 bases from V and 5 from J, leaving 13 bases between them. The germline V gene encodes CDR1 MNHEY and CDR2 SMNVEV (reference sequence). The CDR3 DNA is TGTGCCAGCCGAACAAGCCCACATCAGCCCCAGCATTTT. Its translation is CASRTSPHQPQHF.

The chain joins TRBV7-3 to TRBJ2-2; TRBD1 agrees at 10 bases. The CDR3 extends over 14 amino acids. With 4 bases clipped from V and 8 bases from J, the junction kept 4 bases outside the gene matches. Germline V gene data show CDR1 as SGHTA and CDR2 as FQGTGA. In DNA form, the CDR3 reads TGTGCCAGCAGCTGGGGACAGGGGAAAGGGGAGCTGTTTTTT. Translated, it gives CASSWGQGKGELFF.

The CDR3: CASSLGAGNQPQHF. CDR3 coding DNA: TGTGCCAGCAGTTTGGGCGCAGGAAATCAGCCCCAGCATTTT. The chain is built from TRBV6-6 and TRBJ1-5; D gene unclear. The CDR3 loop spans 14 amino acids. V lost 4 bases, J lost 4 bases, and 11 bases lay in between. Germline V gene lookup returns CDR1 MNHNY and CDR2 SVGAGI (reference sequence).

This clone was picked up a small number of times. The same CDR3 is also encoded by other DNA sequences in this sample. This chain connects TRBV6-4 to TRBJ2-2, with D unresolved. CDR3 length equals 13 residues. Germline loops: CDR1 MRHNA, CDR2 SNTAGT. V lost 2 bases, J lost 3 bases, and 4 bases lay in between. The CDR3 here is CASSDRDTGELFF. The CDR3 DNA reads TGTGCCAGCAGTGACAGGGACACCGGGGAGCTGTTTTTT.

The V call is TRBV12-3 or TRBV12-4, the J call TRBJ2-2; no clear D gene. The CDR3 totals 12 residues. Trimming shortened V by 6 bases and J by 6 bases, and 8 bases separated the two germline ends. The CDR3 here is CASSPNAGELFF. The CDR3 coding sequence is TGTGCCAGCAGCCCTAACGCCGGGGAGCTGTTTTTT.

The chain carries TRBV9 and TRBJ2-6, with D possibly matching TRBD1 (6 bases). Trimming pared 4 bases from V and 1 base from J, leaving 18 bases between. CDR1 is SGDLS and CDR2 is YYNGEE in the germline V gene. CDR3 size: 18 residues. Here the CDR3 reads CASSPLVGGGSGANVLTF. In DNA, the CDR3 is TGTGCCAGCAGCCCCCTTGTAGGGGGTGGATCTGGGGCCAACGTCCTGACTTTC. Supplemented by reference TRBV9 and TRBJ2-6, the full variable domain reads DSGVTQTPKHLITATGQRVTLRCSPRSGDLSVYWYQQSLDQGLQFLIQYYNGEERAKGNILERFSAQQFPDLHSELNLSSLELGDSALYFCASSPLVGGGSGANVLTFGAGSRLTVL.

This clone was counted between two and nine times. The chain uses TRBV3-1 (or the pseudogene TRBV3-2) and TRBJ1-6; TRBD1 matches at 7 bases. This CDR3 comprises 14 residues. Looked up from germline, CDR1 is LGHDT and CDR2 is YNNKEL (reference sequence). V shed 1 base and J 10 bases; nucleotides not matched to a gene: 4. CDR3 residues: CASSQGQGVSPLHF. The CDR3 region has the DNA TGTGCCAGCAGCCAAGGACAGGGAGTATCACCCCTCCACTTT.

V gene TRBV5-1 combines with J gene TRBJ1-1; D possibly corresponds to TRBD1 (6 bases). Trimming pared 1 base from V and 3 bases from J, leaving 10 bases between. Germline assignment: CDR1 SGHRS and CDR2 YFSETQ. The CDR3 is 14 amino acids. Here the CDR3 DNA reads TGCGCCAGCAGCTTGCGGGACAAGGACACTGAAGCTTTCTTT. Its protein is CASSLRDKDTEAFF.

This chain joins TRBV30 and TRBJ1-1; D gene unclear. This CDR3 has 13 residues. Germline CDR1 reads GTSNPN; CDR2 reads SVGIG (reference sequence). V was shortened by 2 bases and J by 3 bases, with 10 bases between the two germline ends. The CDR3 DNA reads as TGTGCCTGGAGTAGAGGGCTGGACACTGAAGCTTTCTTT. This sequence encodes CAWSRGLDTEAFF.

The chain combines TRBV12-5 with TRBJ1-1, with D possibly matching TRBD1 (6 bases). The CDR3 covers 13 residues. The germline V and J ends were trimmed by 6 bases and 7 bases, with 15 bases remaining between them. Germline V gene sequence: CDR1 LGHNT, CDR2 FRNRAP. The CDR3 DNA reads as TGTGCTAGTGGCCCGGGGGCGGGGAGTGAAGCTTTCTTT. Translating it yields CASGPGAGSEAFF.

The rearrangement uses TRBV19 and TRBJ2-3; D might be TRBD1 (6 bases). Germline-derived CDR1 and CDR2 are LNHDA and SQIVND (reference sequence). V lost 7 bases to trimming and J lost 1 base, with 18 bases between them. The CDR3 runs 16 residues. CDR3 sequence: CASKNRTGFGTDTQYF. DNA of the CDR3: TGTGCCAGTAAGAATAGAACAGGGTTCGGCACAGATACGCAGTATTTT. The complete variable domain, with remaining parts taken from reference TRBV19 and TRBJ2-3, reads DGGITQSPKYLFRKEGQNVTLSCEQNLNHDAMYWYRQDPGQGLRLIYYSQIVNDFQKGDIAEGYSVSREKKESFPLTVTSAQKNPTAFYLCASKNRTGFGTDTQYFGPGTRLTVL.

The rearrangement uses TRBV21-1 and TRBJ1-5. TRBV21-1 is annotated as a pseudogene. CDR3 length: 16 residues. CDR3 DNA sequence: TGTGCCAGCAGCAAAGGGGTCTGGGGGAAGGAGCAGCCCCAGCATTTT. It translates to CASSKGVWGKEQPQHF.

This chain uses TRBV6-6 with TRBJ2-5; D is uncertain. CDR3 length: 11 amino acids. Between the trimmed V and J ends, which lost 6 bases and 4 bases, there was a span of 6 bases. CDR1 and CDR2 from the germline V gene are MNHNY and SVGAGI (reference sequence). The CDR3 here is CASSPGETQYF. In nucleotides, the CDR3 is TGTGCCAGCAGCCCGGGAGAGACCCAGTACTTC.

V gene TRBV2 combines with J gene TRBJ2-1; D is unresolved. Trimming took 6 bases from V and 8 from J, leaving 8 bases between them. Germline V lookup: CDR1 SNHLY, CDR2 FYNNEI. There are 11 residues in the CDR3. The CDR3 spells CASSQTHEQFF. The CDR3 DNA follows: TGTGCCAGCAGCCAGACTCATGAGCAGTTCTTC.

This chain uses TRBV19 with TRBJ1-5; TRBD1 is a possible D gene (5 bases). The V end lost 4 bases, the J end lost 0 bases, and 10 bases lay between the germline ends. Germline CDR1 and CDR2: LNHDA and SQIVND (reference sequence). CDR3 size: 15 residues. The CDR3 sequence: CASSTTVNSNQPQHF. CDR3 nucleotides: TGTGCCAGTAGTACGACAGTCAATAGCAATCAGCCCCAGCATTTT.

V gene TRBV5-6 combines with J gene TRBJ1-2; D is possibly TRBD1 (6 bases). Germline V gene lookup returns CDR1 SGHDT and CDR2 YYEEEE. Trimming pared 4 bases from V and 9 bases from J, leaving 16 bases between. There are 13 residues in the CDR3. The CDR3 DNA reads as TGTGCCAGCAGCCCGACAGGACTTTATCGCTACACCTTC. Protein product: CASSPTGLYRYTF. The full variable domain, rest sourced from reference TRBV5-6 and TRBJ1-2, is DAGVTQSPTHLIKTRGQQVTLRCSPKSGHDTVSWYQQALGQGPQFIFQYYEEEERQRGNFPDRFSGHQFPNYSSELNVNALLLGDSALYLCASSPTGLYRYTFGSGTRLTVV.

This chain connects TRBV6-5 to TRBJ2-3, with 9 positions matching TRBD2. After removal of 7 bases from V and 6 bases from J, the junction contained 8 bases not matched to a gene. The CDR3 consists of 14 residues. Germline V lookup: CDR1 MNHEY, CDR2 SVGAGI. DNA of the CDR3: TGTGCCAGCACCAAGAGCGCGGGGGGGGATACGCAGTATTTT. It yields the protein CASTKSAGGDTQYF.

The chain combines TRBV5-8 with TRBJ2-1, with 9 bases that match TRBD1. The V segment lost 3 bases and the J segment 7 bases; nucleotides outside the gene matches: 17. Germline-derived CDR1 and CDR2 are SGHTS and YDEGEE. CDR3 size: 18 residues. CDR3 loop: CASSYYSWTGVFGNEQFF. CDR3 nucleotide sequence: TGTGCCAGCAGCTATTATTCCTGGACAGGGGTTTTTGGGAATGAGCAGTTCTTC.

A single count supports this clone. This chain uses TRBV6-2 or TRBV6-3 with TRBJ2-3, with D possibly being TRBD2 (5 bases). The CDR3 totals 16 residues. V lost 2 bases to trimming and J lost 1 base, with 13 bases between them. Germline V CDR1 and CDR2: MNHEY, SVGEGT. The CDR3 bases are TGTGCCAGCAGTTACGTTAGCGTCAGCGGCACAGATACGCAGTATTTT. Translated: CASSYVSVSGTDTQYF.

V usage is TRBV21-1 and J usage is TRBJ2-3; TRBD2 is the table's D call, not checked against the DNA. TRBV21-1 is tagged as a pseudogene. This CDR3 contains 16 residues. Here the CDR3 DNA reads TGTGCCAGCCGCCTGAGTGGCAGGGACTACACAGATACGCAGTATTTT. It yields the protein CASRLSGRDYTDTQYF.